Below are 3 T cell receptor beta chains sequenced from a single sample in a study of post-analysis software for immune sequencing data. TCR beta cDNA libraries had unique molecular identifiers. One entry per CDR3 protein, called by TCRdb with MiXCR from the PCR reads. The sample has approximately 440,000 distinct CDR3 sequences, roughly 45% seen once. Study-wide results and limits: Elevated frequency relative to controls characterized 4 or 5 TRBV segments in patients, TRBV5-6, TRBV5-1 and TRBV20-1 among them.

These receptors have no known antigen. Sequenced material: blood. Receptor source: a girl between 5 and 17 years old with multiple sclerosis.

This clonotype was observed a few times. This sequence joins TRBV9 and TRBJ2-3; no clear D. The CDR3 sequence is 13 residues long. Looked up from germline, CDR1 is SGDLS and CDR2 is YYNGEE. Trimming pared 3 bases from V and 1 base from J, leaving 6 bases between. CDR3: CASSGGGTDTQYF. CDR3 in DNA: TGTGCCAGCAGCGGTGGGGGCACAGATACGCAGTATTTT.

The CDR3 bases are TGCAGTGCTGTAGCGGGAGGGCCTATCGGAAACATTCAGTACTTC. Translated: CSAVAGGPIGNIQYF. V and J are TRBV20-1 and TRBJ2-4, with 11 bases fitting TRBD2. Germline values: CDR1 DFQATT, CDR2 SNEGSKA (reference sequence). With V trimmed by 5 bases and J by 6 bases, 9 bases remained unmatched. The CDR3 length is 15 residues.

The chain links TRBV7-2 to TRBJ1-1, with D perhaps matching TRBD1 (5 bases). Germline lookup yields CDR1 SGHTA and CDR2 FQGNSA. The V gene lost 3 bases and the J gene lost 3 bases, with 11 bases spanning the gap. The CDR3 totals 14 residues. CDR3 coding DNA: TGTGCCAGCAGCTTCTGGAGGGGCGACACTGAAGCTTTCTTT. Protein product: CASSFWRGDTEAFF.